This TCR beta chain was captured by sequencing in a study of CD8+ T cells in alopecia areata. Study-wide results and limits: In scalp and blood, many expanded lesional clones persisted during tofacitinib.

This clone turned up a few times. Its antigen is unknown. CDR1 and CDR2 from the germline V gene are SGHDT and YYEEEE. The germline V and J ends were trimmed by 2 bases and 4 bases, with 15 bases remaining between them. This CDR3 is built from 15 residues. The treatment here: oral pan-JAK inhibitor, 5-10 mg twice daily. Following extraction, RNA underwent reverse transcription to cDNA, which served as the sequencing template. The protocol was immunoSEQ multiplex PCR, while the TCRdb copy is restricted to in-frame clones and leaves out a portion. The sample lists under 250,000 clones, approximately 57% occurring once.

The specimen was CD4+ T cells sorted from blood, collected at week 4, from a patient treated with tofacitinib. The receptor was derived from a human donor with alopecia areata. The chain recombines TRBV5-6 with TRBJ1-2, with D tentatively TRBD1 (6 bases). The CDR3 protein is CASSFWTARTYGYTF. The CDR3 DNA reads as TGTGCCAGCAGCTTCTGGACAGCCCGGACCTATGGCTACACCTTC.